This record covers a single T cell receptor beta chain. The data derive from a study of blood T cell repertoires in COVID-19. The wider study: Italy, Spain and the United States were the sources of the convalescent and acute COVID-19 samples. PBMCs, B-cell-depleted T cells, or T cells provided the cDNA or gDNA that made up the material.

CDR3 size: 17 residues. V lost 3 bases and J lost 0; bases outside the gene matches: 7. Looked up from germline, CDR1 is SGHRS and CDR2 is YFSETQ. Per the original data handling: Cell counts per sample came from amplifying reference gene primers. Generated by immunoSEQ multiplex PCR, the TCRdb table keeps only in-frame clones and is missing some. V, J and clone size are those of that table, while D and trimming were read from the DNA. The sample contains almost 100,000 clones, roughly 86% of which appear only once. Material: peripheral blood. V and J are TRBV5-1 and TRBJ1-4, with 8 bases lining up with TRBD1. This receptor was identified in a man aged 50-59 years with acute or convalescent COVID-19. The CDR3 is CASSSQGARATNEKLFF. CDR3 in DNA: TGCGCCAGCAGCTCCCAGGGGGCTAGAGCAACTAATGAAAAACTGTTTTTT. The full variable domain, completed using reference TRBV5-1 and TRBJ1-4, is KAGVTQTPRYLIKTRGQQVTLSCSPISGHRSVSWYQQTPGQGLQFLFEYFSETQRNKGNFPGRFSGRQFSNSRSEMNVSTLELGDSALYLCASSSQGARATNEKLFFGSGTQLSVL.